Many counts were recorded for the clone carrying this TCR beta chain. TCRdb processed the 5' RACE reads anew with MiXCR; each CDR3 protein has one entry. The table shows hundreds of thousands of distinct CDR3 sequences, with around 6% occurring only once. The data originate from a study of identical twins. Germline CDR1 reads SGDLS; CDR2 reads YYNGEE. The V end lost 2 bases, the J end lost 2 bases, and 12 bases lay between the germline ends. The CDR3 covers 15 residues. The gene calls are TRBV9 and TRBJ2-3; possibly TRBD1 or TRBD2 for D (6 bases each). This TCR was sampled from a man aged 18 to 29 in good health. The material sequenced was naive T cells sorted from blood. The CDR3 protein is CASSVEGGLTDTQYF. The CDR3 bases are TGTGCCAGCAGCGTCGAGGGGGGCCTCACAGATACGCAGTATTTT.